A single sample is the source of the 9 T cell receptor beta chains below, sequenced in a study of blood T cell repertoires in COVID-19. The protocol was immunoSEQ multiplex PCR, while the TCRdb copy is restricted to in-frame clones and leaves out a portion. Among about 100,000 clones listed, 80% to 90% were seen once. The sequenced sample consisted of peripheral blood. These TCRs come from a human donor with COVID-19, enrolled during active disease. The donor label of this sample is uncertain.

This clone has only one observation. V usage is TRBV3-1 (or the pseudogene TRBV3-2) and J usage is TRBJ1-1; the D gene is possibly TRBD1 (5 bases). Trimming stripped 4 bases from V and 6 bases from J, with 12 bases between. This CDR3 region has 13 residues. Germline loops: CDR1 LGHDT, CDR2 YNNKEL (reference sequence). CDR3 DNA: TGTGCCAGCAGCCCGCCTGGGGGGGCTGAAGCTTTCTTT. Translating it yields CASSPPGGAEAFF.

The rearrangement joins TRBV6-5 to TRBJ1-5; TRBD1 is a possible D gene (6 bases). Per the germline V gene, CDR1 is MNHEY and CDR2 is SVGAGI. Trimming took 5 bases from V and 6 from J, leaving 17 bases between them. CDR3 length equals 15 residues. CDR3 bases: TGTGCCAGCAGTAGGGGGTCTCCCCTATCTCAGCCCCAGCATTTT. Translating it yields CASSRGSPLSQPQHF.

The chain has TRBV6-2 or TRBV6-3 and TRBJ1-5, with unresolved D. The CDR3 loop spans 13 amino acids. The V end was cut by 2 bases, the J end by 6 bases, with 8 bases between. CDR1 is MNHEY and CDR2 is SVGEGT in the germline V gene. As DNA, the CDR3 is TGTGCCAGCAGTTACGATGCTAGTCAGCCCCAGCATTTT. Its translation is CASSYDASQPQHF.

The CDR3 region is CASRKEMSSYNEQFF. CDR3 DNA sequence: TGTGCCAGCAGGAAGGAGATGAGCTCCTACAATGAGCAGTTCTTC. The rearrangement joins TRBV2 to TRBJ2-1; the D is unclear. Trimming removed 6 bases from V and 0 bases from J, with 12 bases in between. Germline CDR1 is SNHLY and CDR2 is FYNNEI. This CDR3 is built from 15 residues.

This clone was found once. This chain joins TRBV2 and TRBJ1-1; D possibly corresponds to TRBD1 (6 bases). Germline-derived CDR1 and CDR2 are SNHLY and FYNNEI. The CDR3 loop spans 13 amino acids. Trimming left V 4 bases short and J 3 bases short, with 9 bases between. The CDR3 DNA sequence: TGTGCCAGCAGTGCCAGGGGAGACACTGAAGCTTTCTTT. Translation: CASSARGDTEAFF.

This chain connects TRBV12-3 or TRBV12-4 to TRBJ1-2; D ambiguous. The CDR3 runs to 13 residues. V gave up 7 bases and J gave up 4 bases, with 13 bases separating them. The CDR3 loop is CASTIEFFYGYTF. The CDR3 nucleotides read TGTGCCAGCACCATAGAGTTCTTCTATGGCTACACCTTC.

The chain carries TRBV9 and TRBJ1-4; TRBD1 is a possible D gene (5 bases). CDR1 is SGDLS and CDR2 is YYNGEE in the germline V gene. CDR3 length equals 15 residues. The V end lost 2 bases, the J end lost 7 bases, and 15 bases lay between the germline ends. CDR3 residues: CASSVSGTDGEKLFF. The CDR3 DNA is TGTGCCAGCAGCGTCTCAGGGACTGACGGTGAAAAACTGTTTTTT.

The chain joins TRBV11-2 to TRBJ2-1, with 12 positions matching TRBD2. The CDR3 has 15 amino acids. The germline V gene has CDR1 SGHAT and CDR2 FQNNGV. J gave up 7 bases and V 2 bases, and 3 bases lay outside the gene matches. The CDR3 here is CASSLFTSGGNEQFF. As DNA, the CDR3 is TGTGCCAGCAGCTTATTCACTAGCGGGGGGAATGAGCAGTTCTTC.

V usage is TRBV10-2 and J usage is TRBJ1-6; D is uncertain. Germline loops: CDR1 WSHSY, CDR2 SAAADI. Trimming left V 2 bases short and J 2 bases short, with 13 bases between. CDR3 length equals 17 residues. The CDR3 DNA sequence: TGCGCCAGCAGTGAGCCGTTAGGAGGGACCTATAATTCACCCCTCCACTTT. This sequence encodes CASSEPLGGTYNSPLHF.